The present entry profiles one T cell receptor (beta chain) with its context. The record originates from a study of blood T cell repertoires in COVID-19. Study information: Samples taken during acute and convalescent COVID-19 were collected in the United States, Italy and Spain. PBMCs, B-cell-depleted T cells, or T cells provided the cDNA or gDNA that made up the material.

Original methodology: By means of reference gene primer amplification, nucleated cell counts were estimated. Data came from immunoSEQ multiplex PCR; TCRdb stores just in-frame clones and leaves some out. The D gene and trimming were derived from the DNA, and the V and J assignments and clone size from that table. Of about 130,000 clones listed, approximately 90% are singletons. The receptor's source is a man between 65 and 85 years old with active COVID-19. Input material: peripheral blood.

The CDR3 DNA follows: TGTGCCATCAGTGATTTCTCAGCAGATACGCAGTATTTT. This codes for CAISDFSADTQYF. The chain combines TRBV10-3 with TRBJ2-3; the D is unclear. Germline V gene sequence: CDR1 ENHRY, CDR2 SYGVKD. The CDR3 extends over 13 amino acids. The ends were cut back, 3 bases at V and 4 bases at J, with 8 bases in the middle.